A single sample gave rise to the 15 T cell receptor beta chains below, sequenced in a study of T cells in Graves' hyperthyroidism and ophthalmopathy. TCR beta CDR3 regions were amplified from RNA. HTBI primers were employed in a first-round RT-PCR of the TCR CDR3. Each CDR3 protein is one row after TCRdb ran MiXCR on the multiplex PCR reads. The data hold 340,000 or so distinct CDR3 sequences, with 16% observed a single time. Sequenced input: blood. The receptors were gathered from a man aged 30 to 39 with Graves' hyperthyroidism.

In this sample, this clonotype turned up many times. V gene TRBV7-2 combines with J gene TRBJ2-1; possibly TRBD2 for D (6 bases). V lost 5 bases and J lost 2, with 16 bases in between. This CDR3 contains 16 residues. Germline V gene data show CDR1 as SGHTA and CDR2 as FQGNSA. The CDR3 loop reads CASSLGTAEPYNEQFF. CDR3 DNA sequence: TGTGCCAGCAGCCTCGGGACTGCCGAGCCCTACAATGAGCAGTTCTTC.

This clonotype was seen more than once but under ten times. V is TRBV24-1 and J is TRBJ1-1; D uncertain. Germline V gene lookup returns CDR1 KGHDR and CDR2 SFDVKD. The CDR3 is made up of 12 amino acids. The germline V and J ends were trimmed by 4 bases and 8 bases, with 10 bases remaining between them. DNA of the CDR3: TGTGCCACCAGTGACGCGGGAGCCGAAGCTTTCTTT. This codes for CATSDAGAEAFF.

This clonotype was seen at least ten times. The chain couples TRBV5-6 to TRBJ1-1; 7 nucleotides align to TRBD1. J gave up 4 bases and V 6 bases, and 6 bases lay outside the gene matches. There are 13 residues in the CDR3. Germline values: CDR1 SGHDT, CDR2 YYEEEE. This chain's CDR3 is CASNAQGGTEAFF. For the CDR3, the DNA is TGTGCCAGCAACGCCCAGGGGGGCACTGAAGCTTTCTTT. Supplemented by reference TRBV5-6 and TRBJ1-1, the full variable domain reads DAGVTQSPTHLIKTRGQQVTLRCSPKSGHDTVSWYQQALGQGPQFIFQYYEEEERQRGNFPDRFSGHQFPNYSSELNVNALLLGDSALYLCASNAQGGTEAFFGQGTRLTVV.

In its sample, this clonotype was seen many times. The V and J genes are TRBV3-1 and TRBJ1-2, with D unresolved. Deletions cut 2 bases from V and 2 bases from J, with 9 bases between. The CDR3 sequence is 14 residues long. CDR1 is LGHDT, CDR2 YNNKEL, per germline (reference sequence). The CDR3 region has the DNA TGTGCCAGCAGCCAAAGAGGGATGAACTATGGCTACACCTTC. Its protein product is CASSQRGMNYGYTF.

Many counts were recorded for this clonotype. The V gene is TRBV12-3 or TRBV12-4, the J gene TRBJ1-1; D perhaps matches TRBD1 (5 bases). Trimming shortened V by 5 bases and J by 10 bases, and 20 bases separated the two germline ends. There are 14 residues in the CDR3. CDR3: CASSRFTGTGPAFF. The CDR3 DNA reads TGTGCCAGCAGTCGGTTTACTGGGACGGGGCCAGCTTTCTTT.

To note about this clonotype: Since a much larger clone is just one base distant, this may be a read error. The chain is built from TRBV6-1 and TRBJ2-1; D is uncertain. The CDR3 contains 13 residues. With 0 bases removed from V and 6 bases from J, the gap between germline ends came to 6 bases. The germline V gene encodes CDR1 MNHNS and CDR2 SASEGT. The CDR3 DNA reads TGTGCCAGCAGTGAAGCGGTGACCAATGAGCAGTTCTTC. Amino acid sequence: CASSEAVTNEQFF.

At least ten counts were recorded for this clonotype. The V call is TRBV12-3 or TRBV12-4, the J call TRBJ2-5, with TRBD2 matching over 10 bases. This CDR3 region has 14 residues. Trimming at V came to 5 bases and at J to 4 bases, leaving 4 bases not matched to a gene. The CDR3 loop is CASSPSGSGETQYF. CDR3 nucleotides: TGTGCCAGCAGTCCTAGCGGGAGCGGAGAGACCCAGTACTTC.

This clonotype was seen at least ten times. CDR3 protein: CASSSDRGLSAFF. In DNA form, the CDR3 reads TGTGCCAGCAGCTCAGACAGGGGGCTGTCGGCTTTCTTT. The chain carries TRBV12-3 or TRBV12-4 and TRBJ1-1, with TRBD1 identical over 10 bases. The CDR3 contains 13 residues. Germline trimming cut 6 bases from V and 11 bases from J; bases unmatched to any gene: 9.

This clonotype was seen ten or more times. The chain carries TRBV18 and TRBJ2-7; 7 positions match TRBD2. CDR3 length: 14 amino acids. Germline V lookup: CDR1 KGHSH, CDR2 LQKENI. Trimming cost V 5 bases and J 0 bases; bases outside gene matches: 4. The CDR3, as DNA: TGTGCCAGCTCAGAGGGCGGGAGCTCCTACGAGCAGTACTTC. Residues: CASSEGGSSYEQYF.

This clonotype has only a few counts. The chain combines TRBV7-2 with TRBJ2-2, with D possibly TRBD1 on 6 matching bases. The CDR3 has 14 residues. The germline CDR1 and CDR2 sequences are SGHTA and FQGNSA. The V and J ends lost 8 bases and 5 bases respectively, with 15 bases between them. In DNA, the CDR3 is TGTGCCAGCTCCGGACAGATTAATACCGGGGAGCTGTTTTTT. Translated, it gives CASSGQINTGELFF.

This clonotype was detected many times. V is TRBV30 and J is TRBJ2-1; D unclear. CDR3 length equals 13 residues. Germline V gives CDR1 GTSNPN, CDR2 SVGIG (reference sequence). V lost 5 bases to trimming and J lost 0 bases, with 8 bases between them. The CDR3 bases are TGTGCCTGGCGCTGGAACTCCTACAATGAGCAGTTCTTC. Translated: CAWRWNSYNEQFF.

At least ten counts were recorded for this clonotype. The chain recombines TRBV3-1 with TRBJ2-3; either TRBD1 or TRBD2 may supply D (6 bases each). Germline V gene lookup returns CDR1 LGHDT and CDR2 YNNKEL (reference sequence). Trimming took 3 bases from V and 4 from J, leaving 23 bases between them. The CDR3 consists of 18 residues. The CDR3 DNA is TGTGCCAGCAGCCATGATTACCCTGTCGGGGGCGGGGCAGATACGCAGTATTTT. It yields the protein CASSHDYPVGGGADTQYF.

V is TRBV9 and J is TRBJ1-6; D is uncertain. The CDR3 sequence is 13 residues long. V was cut by 0 bases and J by 8 bases, with 6 bases left in between. Germline CDR1 and CDR2: SGDLS and YYNGEE. The CDR3 sequence: CASSVGGDSPLHF. CDR3 sequence (DNA): TGTGCCAGCAGCGTAGGAGGCGATTCACCCCTCCACTTT.

With regard to this clonotype: The CDR3 end shows no conserved phenylalanine or tryptophan, and so a read error is likely. The genes are TRBV28 and TRBJ2-2; perhaps TRBD2 as D (6 bases). The CDR3 consists of 19 residues. V lost 5 bases, J lost 4 bases, and 26 bases lay in between. Per germline, CDR1 MDHEN and CDR2 SYDVKM. The CDR3 DNA sequence: TGTGCCAGCAGTCCCCGGGGACTTCTAGGACGTGTAAGCACCGGGGAGCTGTTTCTT. Its translation: CASSPRGLLGRVSTGELFL.

This clonotype was seen at least ten times. The chain has TRBV29-1 and TRBJ2-7, with D possibly TRBD1 on 5 matching bases. Germline CDR1 reads SQVTM; CDR2 reads ANQGSEA. CDR3 size: 13 residues. Between the trimmed V and J ends, which lost 6 bases and 2 bases, there was a span of 14 bases. The CDR3, as DNA: TGCAGCGTCGGTTTCGCAGGGCCCTACGAGCAGTACTTC. Translated: CSVGFAGPYEQYF.